The rows below give T cell receptor beta chains drawn from one sample of a study of blood T cell repertoires in COVID-19. Repertoires were generated with immunoSEQ multiplex PCR, while TCRdb's copy carries only in-frame clones and drops some. The sample lists 100,000 to 150,000 clones; 85% to 90% were seen once. Sequencing input: peripheral blood. All receptors derive from a human donor in a cohort sampled during active COVID-19. The CDR3 runs from the conserved cysteine through the conserved F or W. A D gene is named only where the DNA matches it firmly. Size tells how often a clone was seen (once, few, many) or the class of an expanded clone, and some rows leave it out.

j_call,d_call,clone_size,v_call,cdr3_aa
TRBJ2-3,TRBD2,NA,TRBV7-9,CASRGLAGGAPDTQYF
TRBJ2-6,TRBD2,NA,TRBV6-6,CASSRTPGTSGTFSGANVLTF
TRBJ2-7,TRBD2,NA,TRBV7-9,CASSYGRTSSYEQYF
TRBJ1-4,NA,once,TRBV5-8,CASSLGTGRGDEKLFF
TRBJ2-1,NA,once,TRBV6-5,CASSYRVTLSYNEQFF
TRBJ2-7,NA,NA,TRBV2,CASREGMKYF
TRBJ1-4,TRBD1,few,TRBV7-9,CASSVTGEKLFF
TRBJ1-2,NA,NA,TRBV23-1,CASSQSAISSPNYGYTF
TRBJ2-1,NA,NA,TRBV29-1,CSVERTPSEQFF
TRBJ1-1,NA,few,TRBV11-2,CASSFGSNTEAFF
TRBJ1-4,NA,once,TRBV7-9,CASSSGGEKLFF
TRBJ1-1,TRBD1,NA,TRBV18,CASSPPTGMLNTEAFF
TRBJ1-2,NA,NA,TRBV15,CATSRDNGEGYGYTF
TRBJ2-5,NA,NA,TRBV2,CASGRTKQETQYF
TRBJ1-5,TRBD1,NA,TRBV30,CAWSLRGLDQPQHF
TRBJ2-5,NA,NA,TRBV11-2,CASSLEQWETQYF